Below, 18 T cell receptor beta chains from the same sample are listed, as sequenced in a study of blood T cells in healthy people across ages. A second PCR of 7 to 11 cycles used a sample-barcoded 5' primer and a J-beta primer mix. TCRdb ran MiXCR on the 5' RACE reads and lists one entry per CDR3 protein. The table lists 910,000 or so distinct CDR3 sequences, roughly half of them singletons, with about a fifth in the top ten. Sequenced input: blood. The receptor source for this set is a woman aged 55-69 years in good health.

This chain joins TRBV6-5 and TRBJ1-6; 10 bases fit TRBD1. The CDR3 loop spans 15 amino acids. The V gene end was trimmed by 6 bases and the J gene end by 7 bases; junction bases not matched to a gene: 6. CDR1 is MNHEY, CDR2 SVGAGI, per germline. This CDR3 is CASSSSGQGNSPLHF. The CDR3 nucleotides read TGTGCCAGCAGCTCCTCGGGACAGGGGAATTCACCCCTCCACTTT.

This chain links TRBV11-2 with TRBJ2-6, with TRBD1 identical over 12 bases. With 5 bases clipped from V and 0 bases from J, the junction kept 5 bases outside the gene matches. CDR1 and CDR2 (germline): SGHAT, FQNNGV. The CDR3 sequence is 18 residues long. Here the CDR3 reads CASSLGTGGLSGANVLTF. CDR3 nucleotide sequence: TGTGCCAGCAGCCTAGGGACAGGGGGCCTCTCTGGGGCCAACGTCCTGACTTTC.

The chain uses TRBV9 and TRBJ2-1; 11 bases match TRBD2. Looked up from germline, CDR1 is SGDLS and CDR2 is YYNGEE. J gave up 0 bases and V 3 bases, and 14 bases lay outside the gene matches. The CDR3 runs to 20 residues. The CDR3 protein is CASSAYSGTSGKSSYNEQFF. The CDR3 DNA reads TGTGCCAGCAGCGCCTATTCCGGGACTAGCGGAAAGAGCTCCTACAATGAGCAGTTCTTC. The full variable domain, in which reference TRBV9 and TRBJ2-1 provide the parts outside the CDR3, is DSGVTQTPKHLITATGQRVTLRCSPRSGDLSVYWYQQSLDQGLQFLIQYYNGEERAKGNILERFSAQQFPDLHSELNLSSLELGDSALYFCASSAYSGTSGKSSYNEQFFGPGTRLTVL.

This chain links TRBV4-2 with TRBJ1-4; D might be TRBD1 (5 bases). Germline V gene sequence: CDR1 LGHNA, CDR2 YNFKEQ. This CDR3 comprises 16 residues. Trimming stripped 4 bases from V and 8 bases from J, with 20 bases between. CDR3 DNA sequence: TGTGCCAGCAGCCTCCCCCCGGCGCAGGGCGGCGAAAAACTGTTTTTT. This translates into CASSLPPAQGGEKLFF.

CDR3 loop: CASSLGTSGNNEQYF. In nucleotides, the CDR3 is TGTGCCAGCAGTTTGGGGACTAGCGGGAACAATGAGCAGTACTTC. The J gene is TRBJ2-1, the V gene TRBV27; 13 bases map to TRBD2. The DNA end lines up better with TRBJ2-7; the J call may be wrong. Germline loops: CDR1 MNHEY, CDR2 SMNVEV (reference sequence). This CDR3 is built from 15 residues.

To note about this clonotype: Being one base from a much bigger clone, this may be a read error. The V and J genes are TRBV7-3 and TRBJ2-3, with TRBD2 matching 13 bases. Germline CDR1 reads SGHTA; CDR2 reads FQGTGA. The V segment lost 2 bases and the J segment 3 bases; nucleotides outside the gene matches: 5. The length of the CDR3 is 17 residues. The chain's CDR3 is CASSLFRLAGGTDTQYF. DNA of the CDR3: TGTGCCAGCAGCTTATTTCGACTAGCGGGAGGAACAGATACGCAGTATTTT.

The chain joins TRBV6-6 to TRBJ1-2; 8 bases fit TRBD1. The CDR3 spans 14 residues. Losses at the gene ends were 7 bases for V and 7 bases for J; bases not matched to a gene: 11. Germline V gene sequence: CDR1 MNHNY, CDR2 SVGAGI (reference sequence). The CDR3 region is CASITAGGAGGYTF. The CDR3 DNA reads TGTGCCAGCATTACGGCAGGGGGCGCGGGTGGCTACACCTTC.

A word on this clonotype: The germline gene is not matched at one end of the junction; a read error may be the cause. The chain employs TRBV2 and TRBJ2-7; D is uncertain. CDR3 length: 13 residues. The germline V gene has CDR1 SNHLY and CDR2 FYNNEI. CDR3 nucleotides: TGTGTCAGCAGTGAAGAGATCGTGGGCGAGCAGTACTTC. Protein: CVSSEEIVGEQYF.

This chain connects TRBV15 to TRBJ1-4, with D uncertain. Germline values: CDR1 LNHNV, CDR2 YYDKDF (reference sequence). V shed 1 base and J shed 4 bases, with 10 bases lying between them. The CDR3 is 15 residues long. The CDR3 nucleotides read TGTGCCACCAGCAGAGCCCAAGGGTTTAATGAAAAACTGTTTTTT. This encodes CATSRAQGFNEKLFF.

A note on this clonotype: At one boundary the junction diverges from the germline segment, which might be a read error. The CDR3 DNA sequence: TGCAGTACTAGACTAGCGGGGGCAAGCTCCTACAATGAGCAGTTCTTC. Its translation is CSTRLAGASSYNEQFF. The chain carries TRBV20-1 and TRBJ2-1; 12 nucleotides agree with TRBD2. From germline, CDR1 is DFQATT and CDR2 SNEGSKA (reference sequence). The CDR3 has 16 amino acids.

A few counts support this clonotype. This sequence joins TRBV3-1 and TRBJ2-7; 8 bases align to TRBD1. Germline loops: CDR1 LGHDT, CDR2 YNNKEL (reference sequence). Trimming cost V 4 bases and J 5 bases; bases outside gene matches: 7. The CDR3 has 14 amino acids. As DNA, the CDR3 is TGTGCCAGCAGCCCCCGGGCAGGGGGCCACGAGCAGTACTTC. It is translated as CASSPRAGGHEQYF.

V is TRBV29-1 and J is TRBJ2-1, with D unclear. Trimming shortened V by 2 bases and J by 2 bases, and 4 bases separated the two germline ends. The CDR3 sequence is 12 residues long. Germline assignment: CDR1 SQVTM and CDR2 ANQGSEA. CDR3 residues: CSVESTYNEQFF. The CDR3 DNA is TGCAGCGTTGAATCGACCTACAATGAGCAGTTCTTC.

This clonotype was seen a few times. This chain joins TRBV11-3 and TRBJ2-3, with D tentatively TRBD2 (6 bases). The length of the CDR3 is 16 residues. Per germline, CDR1 SGHNT and CDR2 YENEEA. Trimming left V 1 base short and J 5 bases short, with 16 bases between. CDR3 DNA: TGTGCCAGCAGCTTAGGCGTCGGCGCGCGGGGAGATACGCAGTATTTT. Its translation is CASSLGVGARGDTQYF.

This sequence joins TRBV10-2 and TRBJ2-5; possible D gene TRBD2, 5 bases. There are 14 residues in the CDR3. The germline V gene encodes CDR1 WSHSY and CDR2 SAAADI. Trimming cost V 3 bases and J 4 bases, with 12 bases left between them. CDR3 DNA: TGCGCCAGCAGTGAAAGTTATAGCGTAGAGACCCAGTACTTC. Its protein is CASSESYSVETQYF.

The V gene is TRBV25-1, the J gene TRBJ2-1, with TRBD2 identical over 12 bases. V was clipped by 6 bases and J by 4 bases; unmatched bases: 7. The CDR3 spans 16 residues. The germline V gene has CDR1 MGHDK and CDR2 SYGVNS. DNA of the CDR3: TGTGCCAGCAGCCATACTAGCGGGGGGTCTTACAATGAGCAGTTCTTC. Its protein product is CASSHTSGGSYNEQFF.

This clonotype has more than one count but fewer than ten. This chain connects TRBV9 to TRBJ2-3, with 10 positions matching TRBD2. Germline CDR1 SGDLS, CDR2 YYNGEE. This CDR3 has 18 amino acids. The V segment lost 0 bases and the J segment 0 bases; nucleotides outside the gene matches: 7. The CDR3, as DNA: TGTGCCAGCAGCGTAGCTACGGCTAGCGGGGGAAGCACAGATACGCAGTATTTT. Its protein is CASSVATASGGSTDTQYF.

On this clonotype: Sequence at one end of the junction differs from germline and may be a read error. The rearrangement uses TRBV29-1 and TRBJ2-3, with 10 bases fitting TRBD1. This CDR3 has 14 residues. Germline CDR1 SQVTM, CDR2 ANQGSEA. This CDR3 reads CSGSTGGWSDTPYF. CDR3 in DNA: TGCAGCGGATCGACAGGGGGCTGGTCAGATACGCCGTATTTT.

This clonotype was seen at least ten times. V usage is TRBV28 and J usage is TRBJ2-5, with TRBD2 matching 9 bases. CDR1 and CDR2 (germline): MDHEN, SYDVKM. CDR3 length: 16 residues. Trimming cost V 7 bases and J 2 bases; bases outside gene matches: 11. The CDR3 sequence: CASTASGMKRQETQYF. CDR3 nucleotides: TGTGCCAGCACAGCTAGCGGGATGAAAAGACAAGAGACCCAGTACTTC.